This entry lists 3 T cell receptor beta chains sequenced from one sample in a study of blood T cell repertoires in COVID-19. Sequencing used immunoSEQ multiplex PCR; TCRdb keeps in-frame clones, though not all of them. The table includes about 77,000 clones, 80% detected once. The specimen was peripheral blood. The receptors originated from a woman in her 70s with acute or convalescent COVID-19.

This clone was seen a handful of times. The genes are TRBV4-3 and TRBJ2-7; TRBD1 might be the D (5 bases). The germline CDR1 and CDR2 sequences are LGHNA and YSLEER. The CDR3 is 15 residues long. V lost 3 bases to trimming and J lost 6 bases, with 18 bases between them. The CDR3, as DNA: TGCGCCAGCAGCCAGATACCGATGCAGGGTGGCGAGCAGTACTTC. This sequence encodes CASSQIPMQGGEQYF.

The gene calls are TRBV9 and TRBJ2-1, with a possible D match to TRBD2 (6 bases). Germline V gives CDR1 SGDLS, CDR2 YYNGEE. V lost 4 bases and J lost 9, with 14 bases in between. This CDR3 has 13 amino acids. CDR3 sequence (DNA): TGTGCCAGCAGCCCACGGGGACTTCGTGAGCAGTTCTTC. It translates to CASSPRGLREQFF.

V is TRBV7-8 and J is TRBJ1-6; 8 positions match TRBD1. Germline values: CDR1 SGHVS, CDR2 FQNEAQ. CDR3 length: 16 amino acids. The ends lost 5 bases at V and 4 bases at J; junction bases unmatched: 7. DNA for the CDR3: TGTGCCAGCAGCCTCCAGAACAGGGGGTATAATTCACCCCTCCACTTT. It translates to CASSLQNRGYNSPLHF.